This TCR beta chain is drawn from a study of blood T cells in healthy people across ages (dated by TCRdb to between 2014 and 2016). Turning to the overall study: Template switching captured roughly one uniquely barcoded TCR beta cDNA molecule per two T cells in model experiments. The donors were divided into four age groups: young (average around 17 years), middle-aged (under 40), aged (about 56) and long-lived (approximately 74). Using the same blood draw, the study looked at two additional independent replicas of 1 million unique cDNA reads for two donors, one aged 18 to 30 and the other aged 80 or older. To avoid experimental bias, donors of different ages were spread randomly across the sequencing lanes. Age-related changes in TCR beta repertoire diversity were measured in the study by deep sequencing normalized with unique cDNA molecular identifiers. Study-level results and caveats: Conclusive comparison of naive and antigen-experienced compartments was prevented by the profiling of bulk unsorted PBMCs. There was a strong correlation between observed TCR beta diversity and the percentage of naive T cells measured by flow cytometry. Observed TCR beta diversity per million T cells fell roughly linearly with age, and a significant reduction was already apparent by age approximately 41. Because the CMV infection status of the donors was unknown, age-related changes in expanded clonotypes may potentially have been confounded. Compared with the aged group, more naive CD4+ T cells, fewer expanded clones and increased TCR diversity were shown by the long-lived group, suggesting age selection. Estimates of total diversity from one million sequenced T cells were regarded as lower bounds and underestimates.

Donors were under 40 systemically healthy Caucasian individuals from Russia aged roughly 6 to 90 years. Each donor gave around 9.9 milliliters of peripheral blood, collected into EDTA-treated Vacutainer tubes. Ficoll-Paque density-gradient centrifugation was used to isolate PBMCs, with at least 7 million per sample. Trizol reagent was used to extract total RNA from the PBMCs, yielding at least 5 micrograms per sample. For every donor, an aliquot of PBMCs went through flow cytometry to measure the percentages of naive CD45RAhigh/CD27high T cells. Turning to this clonotype: There is no known antigen for this receptor. One base away there is no much larger clone; base qualities are not given.

At the junction V is shortened by 4 bases and J by 2 bases; bases outside the gene matches: 12. The CDR3 runs 17 residues from the cysteine to the phenylalanine. Of all the DNA, just the CDR3 is kept, 51 bases in frame from base 1. CDR1 DFQATT and CDR2 SNEGSKA are derived from the germline V gene (reference sequence). Library preparation was by 5' RACE. Instrument used: Illumina HiSeq 2500. A second PCR of about 6 to 11 cycles was performed with a sample-barcoded 5' primer and a J-beta primer mix. Each TCR beta cDNA molecule received a unique molecular identifier from a template-switch 5' adaptor carrying 12 random nucleotides. Each sample yielded at least 2.5 million CDR3-containing paired-end reads. First-strand cDNA synthesis was performed from all RNA using the Mint cDNA synthesis kit, with priming by a TRBC-specific oligonucleotide. All cDNA was treated with uracil-DNA glycosylase and then went through a first 18-cycle PCR with the universal primers M1SS and BC2_uni_R. In the original analysis: For normalization, 1 million high-quality reads were randomly selected from each sample, with every read carrying a distinct molecular identifier. Reads sharing molecular identifiers were discarded rather than binned into consensus sequences. MiTCR, run with a Q25 quality threshold and the strictest error-elimination algorithm, handled CDR3 identification, clonotype clustering and error correction. A nonparametric unseen species model with Euler transformation was used to estimate a lower bound on total TCR beta diversity. The public reads were run again by TCRdb, first through fastp at Q25 and then through MiXCR, and only productive beta chains were kept. CDR3 protein sequences are deduplicated, and each keeps its most common genes and DNA. TCRdb, not the authors, supplied the V and J calls. For this sample there are about 1.4 million distinct CDR3 sequences; 59% appear just once. 6.5% to 8.5% of the sample lies in the top ten.

This receptor was taken from a man younger than 35 in good health. The chain is made from TRBV20-1 and TRBJ1-5, with 9 central nucleotides matching TRBD1. The sequenced material came from blood. The nucleotides are TGCAGTGCTAAAAAGGGGACAGGGCTATCCGGCAATCAGCCCCAGCATTTT. This sequence encodes CSAKKGTGLSGNQPQHF.